Sequencing of this T cell receptor beta chain was carried out in a study of blood T cell repertoires in COVID-19. Original data processing: The assay estimated nucleated cells by amplifying reference gene primers. Data came from immunoSEQ multiplex PCR; TCRdb stores just in-frame clones and leaves some out. The V and J calls and clone size come from that table; D and trimming were worked out from the DNA. The profile covers roughly 50,000 clones, with 89% appearing a single time and 13% to 15% taken by the ten largest. Looked up from germline, CDR1 is MNHEY and CDR2 is SVGEGT. Trimming left V 0 bases short and J 4 bases short, with 9 bases between. CDR3 length: 14 residues.

The sequenced sample consisted of peripheral blood. This TCR was sampled from a woman in her sixties with active COVID-19. The J gene is TRBJ1-2, the V gene TRBV6-2 or TRBV6-3, with D tentatively TRBD1 (5 bases). CDR3 sequence reads: CASSYSGAAYGYTF. DNA for the CDR3: TGTGCCAGCAGTTACTCAGGGGCTGCCTATGGCTACACCTTC.